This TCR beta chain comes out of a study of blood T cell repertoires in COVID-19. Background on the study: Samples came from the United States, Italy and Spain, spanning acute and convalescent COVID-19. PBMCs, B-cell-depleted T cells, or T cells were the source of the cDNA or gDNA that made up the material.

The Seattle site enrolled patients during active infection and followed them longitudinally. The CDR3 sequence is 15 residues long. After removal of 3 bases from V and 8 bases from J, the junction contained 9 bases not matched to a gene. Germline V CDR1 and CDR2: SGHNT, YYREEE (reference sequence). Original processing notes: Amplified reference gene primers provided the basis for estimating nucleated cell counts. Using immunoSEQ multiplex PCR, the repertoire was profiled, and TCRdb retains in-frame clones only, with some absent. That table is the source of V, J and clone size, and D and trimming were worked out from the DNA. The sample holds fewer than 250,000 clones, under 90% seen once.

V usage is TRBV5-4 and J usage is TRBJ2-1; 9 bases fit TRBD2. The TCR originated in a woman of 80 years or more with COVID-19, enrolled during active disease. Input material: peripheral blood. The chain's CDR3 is CASSSSGAWGDEQFF. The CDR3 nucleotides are TGTGCCAGCAGCTCTAGCGGGGCCTGGGGAGATGAGCAGTTCTTC.